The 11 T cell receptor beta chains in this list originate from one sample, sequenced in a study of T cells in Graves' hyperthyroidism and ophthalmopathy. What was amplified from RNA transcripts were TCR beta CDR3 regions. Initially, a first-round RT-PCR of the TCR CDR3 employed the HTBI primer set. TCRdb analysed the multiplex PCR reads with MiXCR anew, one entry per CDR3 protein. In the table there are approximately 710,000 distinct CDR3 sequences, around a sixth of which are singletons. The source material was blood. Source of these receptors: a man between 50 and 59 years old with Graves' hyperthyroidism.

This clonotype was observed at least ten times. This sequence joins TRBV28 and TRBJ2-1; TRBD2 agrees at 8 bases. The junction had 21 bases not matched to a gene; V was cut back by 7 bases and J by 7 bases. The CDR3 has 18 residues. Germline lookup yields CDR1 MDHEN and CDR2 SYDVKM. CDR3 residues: CASTLRLRPGGPKNEQFF. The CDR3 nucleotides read TGTGCCAGCACCCTAAGGCTGCGTCCGGGAGGGCCGAAGAATGAGCAGTTCTTC.

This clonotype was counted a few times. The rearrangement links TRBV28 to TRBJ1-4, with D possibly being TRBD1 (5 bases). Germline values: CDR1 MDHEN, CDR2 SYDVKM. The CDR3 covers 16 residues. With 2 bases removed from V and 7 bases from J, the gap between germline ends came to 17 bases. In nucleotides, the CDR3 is TGTGCCAGCAGTTTAGGCTTTAGGGGACCAGGTGAAAAACTGTTTTTT. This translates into CASSLGFRGPGEKLFF.

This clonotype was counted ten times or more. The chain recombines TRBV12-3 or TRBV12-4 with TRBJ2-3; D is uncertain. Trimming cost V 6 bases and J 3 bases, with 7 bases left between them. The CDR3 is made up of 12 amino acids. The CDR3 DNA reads TGTGCCAGCAGACCAGAGACAGATACGCAGTATTTT. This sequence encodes CASRPETDTQYF.

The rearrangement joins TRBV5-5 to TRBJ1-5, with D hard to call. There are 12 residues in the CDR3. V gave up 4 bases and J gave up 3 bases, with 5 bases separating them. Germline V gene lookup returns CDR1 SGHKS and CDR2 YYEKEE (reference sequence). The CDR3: CASSQYNQPQHF. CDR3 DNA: TGTGCCAGCAGCCAGTACAATCAGCCCCAGCATTTT.

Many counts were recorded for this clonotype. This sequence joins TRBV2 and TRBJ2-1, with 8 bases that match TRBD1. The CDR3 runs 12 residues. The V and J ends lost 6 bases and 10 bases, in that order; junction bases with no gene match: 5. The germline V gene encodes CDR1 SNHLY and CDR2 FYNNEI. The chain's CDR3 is CASRTQGEEQFF. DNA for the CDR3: TGTGCCAGCAGGACACAGGGGGAAGAGCAGTTCTTC.

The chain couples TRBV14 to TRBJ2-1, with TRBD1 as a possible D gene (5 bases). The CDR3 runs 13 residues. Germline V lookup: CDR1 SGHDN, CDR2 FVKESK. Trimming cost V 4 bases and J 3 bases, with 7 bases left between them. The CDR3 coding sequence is TGTGCCAGCAGCCGAGGACACTACAATGAGCAGTTCTTC. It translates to CASSRGHYNEQFF.

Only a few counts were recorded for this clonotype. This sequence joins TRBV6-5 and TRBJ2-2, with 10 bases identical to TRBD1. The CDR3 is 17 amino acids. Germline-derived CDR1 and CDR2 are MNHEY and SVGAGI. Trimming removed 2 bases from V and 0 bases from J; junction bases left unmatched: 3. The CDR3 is CASSYPGQGANTGELFF. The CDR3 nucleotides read TGTGCCAGCAGTTACCCCGGACAGGGGGCGAACACCGGGGAGCTGTTTTTT.

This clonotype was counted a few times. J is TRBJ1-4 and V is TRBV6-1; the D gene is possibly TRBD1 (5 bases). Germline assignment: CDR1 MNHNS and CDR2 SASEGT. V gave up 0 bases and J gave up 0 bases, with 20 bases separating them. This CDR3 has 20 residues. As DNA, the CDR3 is TGTGCCAGCAGTGAAGCGGTTGCAGCAGGGTGGGGAGCAACTAATGAAAAACTGTTTTTT. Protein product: CASSEAVAAGWGATNEKLFF.

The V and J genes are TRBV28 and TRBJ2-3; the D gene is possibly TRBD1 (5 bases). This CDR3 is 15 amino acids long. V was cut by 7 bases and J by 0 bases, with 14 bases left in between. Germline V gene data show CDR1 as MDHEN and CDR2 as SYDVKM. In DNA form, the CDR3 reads TGTGCCAGCACCCAACCAGGGCTGAGCACAGATACGCAGTATTTT. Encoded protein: CASTQPGLSTDTQYF.

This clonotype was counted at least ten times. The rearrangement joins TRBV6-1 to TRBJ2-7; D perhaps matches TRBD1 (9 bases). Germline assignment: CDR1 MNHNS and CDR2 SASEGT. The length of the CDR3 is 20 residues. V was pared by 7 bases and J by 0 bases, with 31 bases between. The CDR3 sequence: CASTPSAGQGIAGSSYEQYF. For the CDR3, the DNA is TGTGCCAGCACCCCAAGTGCTGGACAGGGGATAGCGGGGAGCTCCTACGAGCAGTACTTC.

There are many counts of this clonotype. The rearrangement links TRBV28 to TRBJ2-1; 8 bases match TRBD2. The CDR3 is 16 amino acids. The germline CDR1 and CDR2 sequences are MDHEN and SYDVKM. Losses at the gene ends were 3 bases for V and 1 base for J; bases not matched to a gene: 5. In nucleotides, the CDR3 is TGTGCCAGCAGTTTGTCGGGACTAGGATCCTACAATGAGCAGTTCTTC. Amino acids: CASSLSGLGSYNEQFF.